This T cell receptor beta chain was sequenced during a study of cytomegalovirus exposure and HLA in healthy donors. Broader study findings: Reports showed the classifier diagnosing cytomegalovirus status with high specificity and sensitivity. The tendency of first-cohort TCR clusters to co-occur in the 120 validation repertoires was identified by a subsequent analysis.

In regard to this clone: Its target is not known. Other DNA variants within this sample encode the same CDR3.

Repertoires were generated with immunoSEQ multiplex PCR, while TCRdb's copy carries only in-frame clones and drops some. This sample has more than 45,000 clones, with roughly 90% found just once. This clonotype was sampled from a woman aged 30 to 39 in good health and CMV-seronegative. The sample comprised PBMCs.

CDR3 DNA sequence: TGTGCCTGGACGGGGAGCTATGGCTACACCTTC. It specifies CAWTGSYGYTF. The chain uses TRBV30 and TRBJ1-2, with D unresolved. CDR1 is GTSNPN, CDR2 SVGIG, per germline (reference sequence). V shed 4 bases and J shed 4 bases, with 7 bases lying between them. The CDR3 length is 11 residues.